Shown below are 2 T cell receptor beta chains from a single sample sequenced in a study of shared clonotypes between healthy human individuals. Sequencing was performed with immunoSEQ multiplex PCR; in TCRdb, only in-frame clones are kept and a portion is missing. The sample records roughly 2,500,000 clones, roughly 93% being singletons. The sample taken for sequencing was naive CD4+ T cells from PBMCs. The subset denotes: CD45RA+ positively selected. These receptors were collected from a man younger than 35 in good health. Some clones in this sample may be carry-over from other donors' samples.

This clone was recorded once. The rearrangement links TRBV5-1 to TRBJ2-5, with D tentatively TRBD2 (6 bases). This CDR3 region has 13 residues. CDR1 and CDR2 from the germline V gene are SGHRS and YFSETQ. V shed 5 bases and J shed 5 bases, with 13 bases lying between them. DNA of the CDR3: TGCGCCAGCAGGGAGGGATTCGAGGAGACCCAGTACTTC. This gives the protein CASREGFEETQYF.

V is TRBV2 and J is TRBJ2-3; D not resolved. V gave up 6 bases and J gave up 5 bases, with 15 bases separating them. The CDR3 totals 14 residues. The germline gives CDR1 SNHLY, CDR2 FYNNEI. CDR3 coding DNA: TGTGCCAGCAGGATAGAAACCCTTGGAGATACGCAGTATTTT. It specifies CASRIETLGDTQYF.